Each of the 9 T cell receptor beta chains below was sequenced from the same sample in a study of CXCR3-negative and CXCR3-positive naive CD8 T cells (dated by TCRdb to between 2018 and 2021). Study-wide findings and limitations: TRB CDR3s from CXCR3-positive naive cells showed higher hydrophobicity (lower Kidera factor 4), lower energy, and higher strength and volume indices than CXCR3-negative naive cells.

The sequencer listed for this sample is NextSeq 550. The Human TCR Profiling Kit (MiLaboratory) was used to make UMI-labeled 5' RACE TRB cDNA libraries. After reprocessing by TCRdb, each CDR3 protein sequence is one entry, and no DNA is given. The data table for this sample lists about 120,000 distinct CDR3 sequences. The top ten clones comprise roughly 0.62% of the sample. These receptors have no known antigen. Material: naive CXCR3+ CD8+ T cells from blood. The cell subset or site label for this specimen denotes: CD45RO-CCR7+CD27+CD95- naive CD8+ T cells expressing CXCR3 (TNR3+). The receptors shown here come from a human donor in good health. Some clones in this sample may be carry-over from other donors' samples.

The chain couples TRBV7-8 to TRBJ2-7; lacking DNA, the TRBD1 call made by TCRdb goes unchecked. Germline V CDR1 and CDR2: SGHVS, FQNEAQ. The CDR3 covers 16 residues. The CDR3 loop is CASSLRGPLLTHEQYF.

This rearrangement joins TRBV28 to TRBJ2-1. Germline-derived CDR1 and CDR2 are MDHEN and SYDVKM. The CDR3 covers 15 residues. The CDR3 protein is CASSLVGSSYNEQFF.

This chain connects TRBV10-1 to TRBJ1-5. Per the germline V gene, CDR1 is WNHNN and CDR2 is SYGVQD (reference sequence). CDR3 size: 14 residues. CDR3: CASSEDQGYQPQHF.

The chain is built from TRBV29-1 and TRBJ1-2; the D gene TCRdb calls, TRBD1, cannot be checked with no DNA. Germline V gene data show CDR1 as SQVTM and CDR2 as ANQGSEA. CDR3 length: 17 residues. This chain's CDR3 is CSVDQVWKGTGEFGYTF.

J is TRBJ2-3 and V is TRBV18. The CDR3 is 15 amino acids. The germline V gene has CDR1 KGHSH and CDR2 LQKENI. The CDR3 loop is CASSPGETSTDTQYF. The complete variable domain, with remaining parts taken from reference TRBV18 and TRBJ2-3, reads NAGVMQNPRHLVRRRGQEARLRCSPMKGHSHVYWYRQLPEEGLKFMVYLQKENIIDESGMPKERFSAEFPKEGPSILRIQQVVRGDSAAYFCASSPGETSTDTQYFGPGTRLTVL.

This rearrangement joins TRBV9 to TRBJ2-3; TCRdb's D gene call, TRBD1, goes unchecked for lack of DNA. This CDR3 spans 16 amino acids. Looked up from germline, CDR1 is SGDLS and CDR2 is YYNGEE. CDR3: CASSGKMGESTDTQYF. Full variable domain (rest looked up from reference TRBV9 and TRBJ2-3): DSGVTQTPKHLITATGQRVTLRCSPRSGDLSVYWYQQSLDQGLQFLIQYYNGEERAKGNILERFSAQQFPDLHSELNLSSLELGDSALYFCASSGKMGESTDTQYFGPGTRLTVL.

The genes are TRBV7-9 and TRBJ2-5; TCRdb names TRBD1, which stays unverified in the absence of DNA. Germline loops: CDR1 SEHNR, CDR2 FQNEAQ (reference sequence). The CDR3 totals 14 residues. The CDR3 spells CASTPGSSLETQYF.

The rearrangement joins TRBV18 to TRBJ2-3; TCRdb reports TRBD2, a call that lacks DNA to check it against. This CDR3 is 16 amino acids long. Germline CDR1 reads KGHSH; CDR2 reads LQKENI. The CDR3 loop is CASSPRVGEYVDTQYF.

The genes are TRBV10-3 and TRBJ2-3. This CDR3 is built from 15 residues. Germline CDR1 is ENHRY and CDR2 is SYGVKD. This CDR3 is CAISESTIPADTQYF.